The 12 T cell receptor beta chains in this list originate from one sample, sequenced in a study of shared clonotypes between healthy human individuals. As defined, naive CD8 cells were CD45RO-negative and positively selected for CCR7, with terminally differentiated effector memory CD45RA+ cells excluded. The method was immunoSEQ multiplex PCR; TCRdb's version includes in-frame clones alone and lacks a portion of them. The sample contains about 2,200,000 clones, 85% to 95% of which appear only once. Sequencing was performed on naive CD8+ T cells from PBMCs. The receptors were gathered from a man between 18 and 35 years old in good health. Some clones in this sample may be carry-over from other donors' samples.

The rearrangement uses TRBV27 and TRBJ2-3; the D gene is possibly TRBD2 (6 bases). With 5 bases removed from V and 4 bases from J, the gap between germline ends came to 16 bases. CDR1 MNHEY and CDR2 SMNVEV come from the germline V gene (reference sequence). The CDR3 spans 15 residues. The CDR3 reads CASSLSRESADTQYF. CDR3 nucleotide sequence: TGTGCCAGCAGTCTGAGCCGGGAGAGTGCAGATACGCAGTATTTT.

Concerning this clone itself: The same CDR3 also results from other DNA sequences found in this sample. The chain uses TRBV28 and TRBJ2-5, with TRBD2 matching 7 bases. The V gene's germline CDR1 is MDHEN and CDR2 SYDVKM. The CDR3 length is 13 residues. J gave up 5 bases and V 4 bases, and 4 bases lay outside the gene matches. Written as DNA, the CDR3 is TGTGCCAGCAGTTCAAGGGGAGGGGAGACCCAGTACTTC. It translates to CASSSRGGETQYF.

The chain combines TRBV9 with TRBJ1-2; maybe TRBD1 (6 bases). The CDR3 covers 13 residues. Germline V CDR1 and CDR2: SGDLS, YYNGEE. V was trimmed by 2 bases and J by 5 bases, leaving 10 bases between them. This CDR3 reads CASSVMTGYGYTF. CDR3 in DNA: TGTGCCAGCAGCGTGATGACAGGTTATGGCTACACCTTC. Based on the CDR3 plus reference TRBV9 and TRBJ1-2, the full variable domain is DSGVTQTPKHLITATGQRVTLRCSPRSGDLSVYWYQQSLDQGLQFLIQYYNGEERAKGNILERFSAQQFPDLHSELNLSSLELGDSALYFCASSVMTGYGYTFGSGTRLTVV.

This chain joins TRBV5-1 and TRBJ2-4; D uncertain. Germline V lookup: CDR1 SGHRS, CDR2 YFSETQ. The CDR3 is made up of 14 amino acids. V was clipped by 2 bases and J by 0 bases, with 6 bases between them. The CDR3: CASSLTLAKNIQYF. The DNA for the CDR3 is TGCGCCAGCAGCTTAACTTTAGCCAAAAACATTCAGTACTTC.

The chain has TRBV28 and TRBJ1-5, with a tentative D call TRBD1 (5 bases). Looked up from germline, CDR1 is MDHEN and CDR2 is SYDVKM. Trimming removed 4 bases at V and 7 bases at J, with 17 bases between. This CDR3 is 15 amino acids long. The CDR3 here is CASSYGVGGSQPQHF. DNA of the CDR3: TGTGCCAGCAGTTACGGAGTGGGGGGAAGCCAGCCCCAGCATTTT. Full variable domain (missing parts from reference TRBV28 and TRBJ1-5): DVKVTQSSRYLVKRTGEKVFLECVQDMDHENMFWYRQDPGLGLRLIYFSYDVKMKEKGDIPEGYSVSREKKERFSLILESASTNQTSMYLCASSYGVGGSQPQHFGDGTRLSIL.

The CDR3 protein is CASSFIPGRNTEAFF. The CDR3 DNA is TGTGCCAGCAGTTTTATCCCGGGCCGGAACACTGAAGCTTTCTTT. V usage is TRBV28 and J usage is TRBJ1-1; no clear D. Germline V gene data show CDR1 as MDHEN and CDR2 as SYDVKM. The CDR3 spans 15 residues. Trimming removed 3 bases from V and 1 base from J, with 12 bases in between. Full variable domain (missing parts from reference TRBV28 and TRBJ1-1): DVKVTQSSRYLVKRTGEKVFLECVQDMDHENMFWYRQDPGLGLRLIYFSYDVKMKEKGDIPEGYSVSREKKERFSLILESASTNQTSMYLCASSFIPGRNTEAFFGQGTRLTVV.

In the case of this clone: The same CDR3 is also encoded by other DNA sequences in this sample. CDR3 residues: CASRWGGDYGYTF. CDR3 bases: TGTGCCAGCAGATGGGGGGGAGACTATGGCTACACCTTC. V gene TRBV28 combines with J gene TRBJ1-2; perhaps TRBD1 as D (5 bases). The CDR3 has 13 amino acids. V lost 6 bases to trimming and J lost 3 bases, with 11 bases between them. Germline V lookup: CDR1 MDHEN, CDR2 SYDVKM.

The chain has TRBV27 and TRBJ2-5; D unresolved. This CDR3 is 13 amino acids long. The V gene's germline CDR1 is MNHEY and CDR2 SMNVEV (reference sequence). Trimming removed 6 bases at V and 1 base at J, with 9 bases between. The CDR3 nucleotides read TGTGCCAGCAGGCCCGGCGGCCAAGAGACCCAGTACTTC. It is translated as CASRPGGQETQYF.

The V and J genes are TRBV27 and TRBJ2-7; the match to TRBD1 covers 7 bases. Germline values: CDR1 MNHEY, CDR2 SMNVEV (reference sequence). The CDR3 consists of 16 residues. The junction had 6 bases not matched to a gene; V was cut back by 0 bases and J by 1 base. The CDR3, as DNA: TGTGCCAGCAGTTTATCCCTCGGGACAGAGTCCTACGAGCAGTACTTC. It is translated as CASSLSLGTESYEQYF.

The J gene is TRBJ1-1, the V gene TRBV5-6, with 7 bases fitting TRBD1. Germline V gene sequence: CDR1 SGHDT, CDR2 YYEEEE. The CDR3 covers 14 residues. The V gene end was trimmed by 4 bases and the J gene end by 1 base; junction bases not matched to a gene: 4. As DNA, the CDR3 is TGTGCCAGCAGCGACGGACAGGAGAACACTGAAGCTTTCTTT. Encoded protein: CASSDGQENTEAFF.

In DNA, the CDR3 is TGTGCCAGCCCGCCGCATGAAACCGGGGAGCTGTTTTTT. Protein: CASPPHETGELFF. The chain combines TRBV7-2 with TRBJ2-2, with D unclear. The CDR3 is 13 residues long. Trimming left V 8 bases short and J 5 bases short, with 12 bases between. CDR1 is SGHTA and CDR2 is FQGNSA in the germline V gene.

The chain uses TRBV14 and TRBJ2-7; D is perhaps TRBD2 (5 bases). Trimming cost V 7 bases and J 3 bases, with 16 bases left between them. Looked up from germline, CDR1 is SGHDN and CDR2 is FVKESK. The CDR3 spans 14 residues. The CDR3 sequence is CASTQSPGNYEQYF. The CDR3 DNA is TGTGCCAGCACTCAAAGCCCGGGGAACTACGAGCAGTACTTC.